This T cell receptor beta chain is drawn from a study of T-cell memory formation after mild COVID-19. Study-level information: Largely donor-specific sequence clusters came from a couple of donors.

Germline values: CDR1 SEHNR, CDR2 FQNEAQ (reference sequence). The V and J ends lost 10 bases and 6 bases, in that order; junction bases with no gene match: 5. The CDR3 runs 11 residues. Study-wide points: Balance between CD4 and CD8 was seen in clones contracting day 15 to 85, and a CD4+ lean was seen in later expanders. In second-wave clones peaking day 37, SARS-CoV-2 specificity remained unconfirmed.

Each CDR3 protein gets one entry after TCRdb re-called the 5' RACE reads with MiXCR. The table records about 190,000 distinct CDR3 sequences, roughly 23% of them present only once. This clonotype was detected a few times. The antigen is unknown. Sequencing input: PBMCs or a T cell subset sorted from them (not recorded which). V is TRBV7-9 and J is TRBJ1-1, with 7 bases that match TRBD1. This TCR derives from an adult woman who had mild COVID-19 (a few samples of this study predate the infection). Cell type and time point are not known. The CDR3 here is CAIRQGAEAFF. The CDR3, as DNA: TGTGCCATTCGGCAGGGGGCTGAAGCTTTCTTT.